The 27 T cell receptor beta chains given below trace back to one sample, sequenced in a study of OX40 agonist ivuxolimab in advanced cancers. Only in-frame clones appear in the TCRdb table, and some are missing; sequencing was by immunoSEQ multiplex PCR. The table shows 80,000 to 100,000 clones, with approximately 94% occurring only once. The specimen comprised CD4+ or CD8+ T cells sorted from blood, sampled in a trial of the OX40 agonist ivuxolimab. Source of these receptors: an adult with an advanced solid tumor such as melanoma, head and neck, liver or kidney cancer.

V and J are TRBV11-2 and TRBJ1-2; perhaps TRBD1 as D (5 bases). The CDR3 runs to 14 residues. Germline V gene lookup returns CDR1 SGHAT and CDR2 FQNNGV. V dropped 5 bases and J dropped 4 bases, with 14 bases sitting between them. This chain's CDR3 is CASSRFGGSYGYTF. CDR3 sequence (DNA): TGTGCCAGCAGCCGTTTCGGGGGAAGCTATGGCTACACCTTC.

This chain joins TRBV4-3 and TRBJ1-5; D gene uncertain. The CDR3 contains 15 residues. V lost 0 bases and J 0 bases, leaving 6 bases between the germline ends. From germline, CDR1 is LGHNA and CDR2 YSLEER. The CDR3 protein is CASSQEPYSNQPQHF. The CDR3 DNA sequence: TGCGCCAGCAGCCAAGAACCATATAGCAATCAGCCCCAGCATTTT.

This clone was recorded once. The chain combines TRBV6-1 with TRBJ2-1; no reliable D call. With 8 bases removed from V and 4 bases from J, the gap between germline ends came to 21 bases. Germline V CDR1 and CDR2: MNHNS, SASEGT. This CDR3 is 16 amino acids long. Here the CDR3 DNA reads TGTGCCAGCCGAGAAGGCATCCTAAAAAGGTACAATGAGCAGTTCTTC. The encoded protein is CASREGILKRYNEQFF.

The chain is built from TRBV9 and TRBJ2-7, with 9 bases matching TRBD2. With V trimmed by 4 bases and J by 3 bases, 8 bases remained unmatched. This CDR3 spans 15 amino acids. CDR1 and CDR2 (germline): SGDLS, YYNGEE. In DNA form, the CDR3 reads TGTGCCAGCAGCACCGGGACTAGCAAAGGCTACGAGCAGTACTTC. This gives the protein CASSTGTSKGYEQYF.

The chain links TRBV14 to TRBJ2-7; no reliable D call. This CDR3 contains 14 residues. Between the trimmed V and J ends, which lost 0 bases and 2 bases, there was a span of 8 bases. In germline, CDR1 is SGHDN, CDR2 FVKESK. The CDR3 sequence: CASSQDSRAYEQYF. DNA of the CDR3: TGTGCCAGCAGCCAAGACAGTAGGGCCTACGAGCAGTACTTC.

This clone was detected only a few times. The rearrangement joins TRBV4-1 to TRBJ1-1; no reliable D call. Germline V gives CDR1 MGHRA, CDR2 YSYEKL. V was shortened by 0 bases and J by 6 bases, with 11 bases between the two germline ends. The CDR3 sequence is 14 residues long. The chain's CDR3 is CASSQERGRAEAFF. Here the CDR3 DNA reads TGCGCCAGCAGCCAAGAGAGAGGGAGGGCTGAAGCTTTCTTT.

The chain employs TRBV7-6 and TRBJ1-6; D is possibly TRBD1 (6 bases). The CDR3 runs 16 residues. Germline V lookup: CDR1 SGHVS, CDR2 FNYEAQ. Trimming cost V 5 bases and J 5 bases, with 16 bases left between them. As DNA, the CDR3 is TGTGCCAGCAGCGCGAGAGCGGACAGACATAATTCACCCCTCCACTTT. Amino acid sequence: CASSARADRHNSPLHF.

The chain uses TRBV7-9 and TRBJ2-7, with 9 positions matching TRBD2. Germline CDR1 is SEHNR and CDR2 is FQNEAQ (reference sequence). J was trimmed by 7 bases and V by 8 bases; bases with no gene match: 12. The CDR3 loop spans 14 amino acids. The CDR3 nucleotides are TGTGCCAGCGCCCCGACTAGCGGAGGGGGGGAGCAGTACTTC. It specifies CASAPTSGGGEQYF.

With respect to this clone: A junction boundary mismatches the germline segment, possibly from a read error. V gene TRBV4-1 combines with J gene TRBJ2-4; D tentatively reads TRBD1 or TRBD2 (5 bases each). The CDR3 is 12 residues long. Germline V gene lookup returns CDR1 MGHRA and CDR2 YSYEKL. The CDR3 region has the DNA TGCGCCAACAGCCAAGGTCGGGGCCAGCAGTACTTC. It yields the protein CANSQGRGQQYF.

This clone showed up just a few times. The J gene is TRBJ1-2, the V gene TRBV27, with TRBD1 as a possible D gene (5 bases). V was trimmed by 5 bases and J by 5 bases, leaving 12 bases between them. The CDR3 runs to 13 residues. Germline values: CDR1 MNHEY, CDR2 SMNVEV (reference sequence). Here the CDR3 DNA reads TGTGCCAGCAGTCCCTCCACAGGTTATGGCTACACCTTC. As protein: CASSPSTGYGYTF.

The V gene is TRBV27, the J gene TRBJ1-2; the match to TRBD1 covers 10 bases. The ends lost 3 bases at V and 4 bases at J; junction bases unmatched: 17. The CDR3 runs to 19 residues. Looked up from germline, CDR1 is MNHEY and CDR2 is SMNVEV (reference sequence). DNA of the CDR3: TGTGCCAGCAGTTTCCTCTCCAACCGGGACAGGGGTAGGGGCTATGGCTACACCTTC. This codes for CASSFLSNRDRGRGYGYTF.

The chain couples TRBV5-3 to TRBJ1-1; D unclear. TRBV5-3 is recorded as an ORF, its role being uncertain. The V end was cut by 3 bases, the J end by 6 bases, with 15 bases between. This CDR3 comprises 14 residues. CDR3 residues: CARSCNWNMPEAFF. In DNA, the CDR3 is TGTGCCAGAAGCTGTAATTGGAATATGCCTGAAGCTTTCTTT.

The chain employs TRBV9 and TRBJ2-3, with D tentatively TRBD1 or TRBD2 (5 bases each). V lost 7 bases and J 4 bases, leaving 19 bases between the germline ends. The germline gives CDR1 SGDLS, CDR2 YYNGEE. The CDR3 has 15 residues. The CDR3: CASDDRGGGSDTQYF. CDR3 DNA sequence: TGTGCCAGCGACGATAGGGGTGGAGGTTCAGATACGCAGTATTTT.

The CDR3: CASSLAGRSQETQYF. CDR3 bases: TGCGCCAGCAGCTTAGCGGGAAGAAGCCAAGAGACCCAGTACTTC. V gene TRBV4-1 combines with J gene TRBJ2-5, with 8 bases matching TRBD2. Germline assignment: CDR1 MGHRA and CDR2 YSYEKL. V shed 5 bases, J shed 1 base, and the junction held 6 bases outside the gene matches. CDR3 size: 15 residues.

The rearrangement links TRBV9 to TRBJ2-2; D unclear. CDR3 length: 15 amino acids. Germline V lookup: CDR1 SGDLS, CDR2 YYNGEE. Trimming took 3 bases from V and 6 from J, leaving 15 bases between them. CDR3 nucleotide sequence: TGTGCCAGCAGCGAGGGAATAGGGATGCCCGGGGAGCTGTTTTTT. Its translation: CASSEGIGMPGELFF.

The CDR3 DNA is TGTGCCAGCAGTGAGGCGGAATTAAATGAAAAACTGTTTTTT. Translating it yields CASSEAELNEKLFF. The rearrangement uses TRBV25-1 and TRBJ1-4; no definite D call. V shed 3 bases and J shed 5 bases, with 10 bases lying between them. This CDR3 spans 14 amino acids. CDR1 and CDR2 (germline): MGHDK, SYGVNS.

The chain is built from TRBV10-2 and TRBJ2-5; the D is unclear. Trimming stripped 4 bases from V and 3 bases from J, with 12 bases between. Germline lookup yields CDR1 WSHSY and CDR2 SAAADI. The CDR3 length is 14 residues. CDR3 in DNA: TGCGCCAGCAGTGCTGAGGCGGTCGAAGAGACCCAGTACTTC. Its protein product is CASSAEAVEETQYF.

The table lists this clone with a count of one. The chain combines TRBV30 with TRBJ1-6; tentative D call: TRBD1 (6 bases). This CDR3 comprises 14 residues. Trimming stripped 1 base from V and 14 bases from J, with 18 bases between. CDR1 GTSNPN and CDR2 SVGIG come from the germline V gene (reference sequence). The CDR3 DNA reads TGTGCCTGGAGTGGCCCCCGGGACAATTGGTCCCTCCACTTT. Protein: CAWSGPRDNWSLHF.

This clone was seen a single time. The V gene is TRBV9, the J gene TRBJ1-2, with D tentatively TRBD1 (5 bases). Germline V gene data show CDR1 as SGDLS and CDR2 as YYNGEE. The V end was cut by 4 bases, the J end by 8 bases, with 12 bases between. This CDR3 region has 12 residues. The CDR3 protein is CASSSGTGGYTF. Written as DNA, the CDR3 is TGTGCCAGCAGCTCTGGGACGGGAGGCTACACCTTC.

Only one count was recorded for this clone. This chain joins TRBV11-2 and TRBJ1-6, with 9 nucleotides matching TRBD1. CDR3 length: 16 amino acids. Germline values: CDR1 SGHAT, CDR2 FQNNGV. The ends lost 3 bases at V and 8 bases at J; junction bases unmatched: 8. DNA for the CDR3: TGTGCCAGCAGCTTTTGGGACAGGGAGAGGGATTCACCCCTCCACTTT. Its translation is CASSFWDRERDSPLHF.

V usage is TRBV30 and J usage is TRBJ1-5, with D possibly being TRBD1 (6 bases). CDR1 is GTSNPN and CDR2 is SVGIG in the germline V gene (reference sequence). CDR3 length equals 14 residues. The V gene lost 3 bases and the J gene lost 0 bases, with 9 bases spanning the gap. The CDR3: CAWSQGYSNQPQHF. The CDR3 nucleotides are TGTGCCTGGAGCCAGGGGTATAGCAATCAGCCCCAGCATTTT. The full variable domain, in which reference TRBV30 and TRBJ1-5 provide the parts outside the CDR3, is SQTIHQWPATLVQPVGSPLSLECTVEGTSNPNLYWYRQAAGRGLQLLFYSVGIGQISSEVPQNLSASRPQDRQFILSSKKLLLSDSGFYLCAWSQGYSNQPQHFGDGTRLSIL.

The rearrangement uses TRBV7-6 and TRBJ1-1; TRBD1 matches 7 bases. Trimming at V came to 2 bases and at J to 6 bases, leaving 9 bases not matched to a gene. Per germline, CDR1 SGHVS and CDR2 FNYEAQ. The CDR3 sequence is 15 residues long. CDR3 protein: CASSLTVDRESEAFF. In nucleotides, the CDR3 is TGTGCCAGCAGCTTAACGGTTGACAGGGAGTCTGAAGCTTTCTTT.

This chain joins TRBV2 and TRBJ2-3; the D is unclear. This CDR3 is 15 amino acids long. Germline V gene data show CDR1 as SNHLY and CDR2 as FYNNEI. V was clipped by 1 base and J by 4 bases, with 12 bases between them. The CDR3 coding sequence is TGTGCCAGCAGTGAAGTTATGGTCTTGTCAGATACGCAGTATTTT. This encodes CASSEVMVLSDTQYF. Supplemented by reference TRBV2 and TRBJ2-3, the full variable domain reads EPEVTQTPSHQVTQMGQEVILRCVPISNHLYFYWYRQILGQKVEFLVSFYNNEISEKSEIFDDQFSVERPDGSNFTLKIRSTKLEDSAMYFCASSEVMVLSDTQYFGPGTRLTVL.

The genes are TRBV19 and TRBJ2-1; weak D call: TRBD2 (5 bases). Trimming took off 5 bases at V and 4 bases at J, with 9 bases between the two ends. The CDR3 extends over 13 amino acids. CDR1 is LNHDA and CDR2 is SQIVND in the germline V gene (reference sequence). In DNA form, the CDR3 reads TGTGCCAGTAGTGGAGGATTGTACAATGAGCAGTTCTTC. Translating it yields CASSGGLYNEQFF.

The chain joins TRBV27 to TRBJ2-1, with D hard to call. Between the trimmed V and J ends, which lost 3 bases and 5 bases, there was a span of 8 bases. Germline values: CDR1 MNHEY, CDR2 SMNVEV (reference sequence). The CDR3 consists of 13 residues. CDR3 amino acids: CASSFNYNNEQFF. For the CDR3, the DNA is TGTGCCAGCAGTTTTAACTATAACAATGAGCAGTTCTTC.

This clone has only a few counts. The rearrangement joins TRBV30 to TRBJ1-2; the D is unclear. The CDR3 has 14 residues. Germline V gene data show CDR1 as GTSNPN and CDR2 as SVGIG (reference sequence). Trimming cost V 5 bases and J 5 bases, with 18 bases left between them. The CDR3 region is CAWEPLLEGYGYTF. The CDR3 DNA follows: TGTGCCTGGGAACCCCTTTTGGAGGGATATGGCTACACCTTC.

The chain joins TRBV4-1 to TRBJ2-1, with D perhaps TRBD1 (5 bases). The CDR3 consists of 14 residues. Trimming took off 3 bases at V and 5 bases at J, with 11 bases between the two ends. In germline, CDR1 is MGHRA, CDR2 YSYEKL. CDR3 region: CASSHGIGDNEQFF. The CDR3 nucleotides are TGCGCCAGCAGCCACGGCATAGGGGACAATGAGCAGTTCTTC.